This T cell receptor beta chain was captured in a study of cytomegalovirus exposure and HLA in healthy donors. Overall study findings and caveats: The investigators catalogued under 200 TCR beta chains as cytomegalovirus-associated.

The CDR3 covers 13 residues. Germline lookup yields CDR1 SEHNR and CDR2 FQNEAQ (reference sequence). Trimming cost V 0 bases and J 11 bases, with 11 bases left between them. Each of the donors was a healthy bone marrow donor. Details on this clone: As yet, its antigen is unknown.

The primer mix had 60 Vbeta and 13 Jbeta primers. Original processing methods: Roughly 80 million unique TCR beta chains, 9 million to 11 million shared, were counted in a later analysis. Data came from immunoSEQ multiplex PCR; TCRdb stores just in-frame clones and leaves some out. V and J calls plus clone size are reproduced from that table; the DNA served to infer D and trimming. The sample includes 180,000 or so clones, about 79% of them seen just once. The chain has TRBV7-9 and TRBJ1-5; D is perhaps TRBD1 (5 bases). The sample was PBMCs. This sequence was found in a boy aged 2 to 10 in good health and CMV-seronegative. The CDR3 reads CASSLAPGQAQHF. The CDR3 bases are TGTGCCAGCAGCTTAGCTCCAGGGCAGGCCCAGCATTTT.